A single sample gave rise to the 7 T cell receptor beta chains below, sequenced in a study of control samples from healthy donors and cancer patients. Profiling relied on immunoSEQ multiplex PCR, and the TCRdb table lists in-frame clones only, not all of them. This sample yields roughly 130,000 clones, of which roughly 91% are seen a single time; under 2% belongs to the top ten. The sequencing sample was made of PBMCs. The receptors shown here come from a man aged 50-59 years with head and neck cancer.

Regarding this clone: The germline gene is not matched at one end of the junction; a read error may be the cause. This sequence joins TRBV7-6 and TRBJ1-1; D is uncertain. The V gene's germline CDR1 is SGHVS and CDR2 FNYEAQ. This CDR3 contains 14 residues. CDR3 protein: CASSLYPGNAEAFF. CDR3 sequence (DNA): TGTGCCAGCAGCTTATACCCGGGGAACGCTGAAGCTTTCTTT.

The chain joins TRBV6-5 to TRBJ2-6; D uncertain. Germline-derived CDR1 and CDR2 are MNHEY and SVGAGI. Trimming shortened V by 5 bases and J by 0 bases, and 8 bases separated the two germline ends. This CDR3 has 15 residues. In nucleotides, the CDR3 is TGTGCCAGCAGTCCCCGATCCTCTGGGGCCAACGTCCTGACTTTC. Amino acid sequence: CASSPRSSGANVLTF.

The chain recombines TRBV7-3 with TRBJ2-1; D is unclear. V lost 4 bases to trimming and J lost 9 bases, with 10 bases between them. CDR1 and CDR2 from the germline V gene are SGHTA and FQGTGA. The length of the CDR3 is 12 residues. CDR3: CASSSYTGEQFF. DNA for the CDR3: TGTGCCAGCAGCTCCTATACGGGTGAGCAGTTCTTC.

The chain employs TRBV2 and TRBJ2-7; 9 positions agree with TRBD2. After removal of 1 base from V and 3 bases from J, the junction contained 4 bases not matched to a gene. The CDR3 consists of 15 residues. Germline values: CDR1 SNHLY, CDR2 FYNNEI. CDR3 region: CASSEDTSGRYEQYF. CDR3 bases: TGTGCCAGCAGTGAAGATACTAGCGGGCGCTACGAGCAGTACTTC.

The genes are TRBV24-1 and TRBJ2-2; TRBD2 agrees at 8 bases. V lost 5 bases and J lost 4; bases outside the gene matches: 2. Germline V gene data show CDR1 as KGHDR and CDR2 as SFDVKD. The CDR3 sequence is 14 residues long. CDR3 region: CATSGSGGTGELFF. Written as DNA, the CDR3 is TGTGCCACCAGTGGCAGCGGGGGCACCGGGGAGCTGTTTTTT.

The gene calls are TRBV4-1 and TRBJ1-1; D might be TRBD1 (5 bases). V lost 0 bases and J lost 4, with 12 bases in between. This CDR3 comprises 15 residues. CDR1 and CDR2 from the germline V gene are MGHRA and YSYEKL. The CDR3 sequence is CASSQDSGTSTEAFF. For the CDR3, the DNA is TGCGCCAGCAGCCAAGACTCAGGGACTAGCACTGAAGCTTTCTTT.

J is TRBJ1-5 and V is TRBV6-6, with 7 bases matching TRBD1. The V and J ends lost 8 bases and 8 bases, in that order; junction bases with no gene match: 15. The CDR3 contains 15 residues. The V gene's germline CDR1 is MNHNY and CDR2 SVGAGI (reference sequence). The DNA for the CDR3 is TGTGCCAGCTCGACAGGGCGGCGCGGGCGGGAGCCCCAGCATTTT. It is translated as CASSTGRRGREPQHF.